The 27 T cell receptor beta chains presented below share a single source sample, sequenced in a study of T cell responses to AZD1222 COVID-19 vaccine. Data came from immunoSEQ multiplex PCR; TCRdb stores just in-frame clones and leaves some out. Of around 140,000 clones listed, roughly 92% are singletons. The sample was peripheral blood, taken on day 0 of AZD1222 vaccination. The source is an adult in good health.

Written as DNA, the CDR3 is TGTGCCAGCAGCTTAAGAGTGGGGAACACTGAAGCTTTCTTT. Amino acids: CASSLRVGNTEAFF. The gene calls are TRBV7-9 and TRBJ1-1, with unresolved D. V shed 2 bases and J shed 1 base, with 8 bases lying between them. Germline V CDR1 and CDR2: SEHNR, FQNEAQ (reference sequence). The CDR3 sequence is 14 residues long.

The V call is TRBV30, the J call TRBJ1-2; TRBD1 is a possible D gene (6 bases). CDR1 and CDR2 from the germline V gene are GTSNPN and SVGIG (reference sequence). This CDR3 is 13 amino acids long. V was cut by 5 bases and J by 7 bases, with 17 bases left in between. The CDR3 region is CAWDTRGYGGYTF. CDR3 in DNA: TGTGCCTGGGATACCAGGGGATACGGTGGCTACACCTTC.

This clone occurred a few times. The gene calls are TRBV3-1 (or the pseudogene TRBV3-2) and TRBJ2-2, with D perhaps TRBD1 (6 bases). The germline V gene has CDR1 LGHDT and CDR2 YNNKEL (reference sequence). V lost 2 bases to trimming and J lost 2 bases, with 12 bases between them. This CDR3 spans 16 amino acids. The CDR3 DNA reads TGTGCCAGCAGCCAAACTACAGGGTCCAACACCGGGGAGCTGTTTTTT. Its protein is CASSQTTGSNTGELFF.

V and J are TRBV6-5 and TRBJ2-7; no reliable D call. CDR1 MNHEY and CDR2 SVGAGI come from the germline V gene. Trimming removed 4 bases at V and 1 base at J, with 8 bases between. This CDR3 region has 13 residues. The CDR3 DNA reads as TGTGCCAGCAGTTTTGGGCCTTCCTACGAGCAGTACTTC. As protein: CASSFGPSYEQYF.

The sample holds one count of this clone. The rearrangement uses TRBV10-1 and TRBJ1-2; TRBD1 matches 9 bases. Germline CDR1 reads WNHNN; CDR2 reads SYGVQD (reference sequence). This CDR3 is built from 17 residues. Unmatched junction bases numbered 18, after V lost 7 bases and J lost 6 bases. DNA for the CDR3: TGCGCCAGCACGTCAGCTTCCGGGACAGGGCGTACGAATGGCTACACCTTC. Residues: CASTSASGTGRTNGYTF.

The chain recombines TRBV28 with TRBJ1-2; 7 nucleotides match TRBD1. The V segment lost 8 bases and the J segment 0 bases; nucleotides outside the gene matches: 3. Per germline, CDR1 MDHEN and CDR2 SYDVKM. The length of the CDR3 is 13 residues. The CDR3 DNA reads TGTGCCAGCCTCGACAGGGCTAACTATGGCTACACCTTC. Translating gives CASLDRANYGYTF.

The chain is built from TRBV7-9 and TRBJ2-3; D not resolved. CDR3 length equals 14 residues. The germline V and J ends were trimmed by 8 bases and 6 bases, with 18 bases remaining between them. Per the germline V gene, CDR1 is SEHNR and CDR2 is FQNEAQ (reference sequence). For the CDR3, the DNA is TGTGCCAGCTTCCCGGCTATACTCGGGGATACGCAGTATTTT. The encoded protein is CASFPAILGDTQYF.

The chain couples TRBV19 to TRBJ1-1; D gene unclear. There are 14 residues in the CDR3. The ends were cut back, 1 base at V and 1 base at J, with 7 bases in the middle. Germline CDR1 LNHDA, CDR2 SQIVND (reference sequence). The CDR3 nucleotides read TGTGCCAGTAGTATAGTTTCCCAGAACACTGAAGCTTTCTTT. This gives the protein CASSIVSQNTEAFF.

The chain carries TRBV24-1 and TRBJ1-5, with 11 bases aligning to TRBD1. CDR3 size: 20 residues. The J segment lost 2 bases and the V segment lost 4 bases, leaving 15 bases of the junction unmatched. The germline V gene encodes CDR1 KGHDR and CDR2 SFDVKD. The CDR3, as DNA: TGTGCCACCAGTGAACCCGGGACAGGGGGTGAGTCATCAGGCAATCAGCCCCAGCATTTT. It translates to CATSEPGTGGESSGNQPQHF.

The V gene is TRBV6-4, the J gene TRBJ2-3; D might be TRBD1 (6 bases). V was shortened by 2 bases and J by 4 bases, with 13 bases between the two germline ends. The CDR3 loop spans 15 amino acids. The V gene's germline CDR1 is MRHNA and CDR2 SNTAGT. This CDR3 is CASSDKGDGADTQYF. The CDR3 DNA reads TGTGCCAGCAGTGACAAGGGGGATGGGGCAGATACGCAGTATTTT.

This chain uses TRBV5-1 with TRBJ1-3; D gene uncertain. The CDR3 length is 14 residues. Per germline, CDR1 SGHRS and CDR2 YFSETQ. V dropped 0 bases and J dropped 4 bases, with 8 bases sitting between them. The CDR3 DNA reads as TGCGCCAGCAGCTTGGAAGTTCCGGGAAACACCATATATTTT. Its protein product is CASSLEVPGNTIYF.

This clone appeared a single time. The rearrangement uses TRBV18 and TRBJ1-1; a weak D match, TRBD1 (6 bases). Looked up from germline, CDR1 is KGHSH and CDR2 is LQKENI. The ends were cut back, 3 bases at V and 5 bases at J, with 16 bases in the middle. CDR3 length: 15 residues. In DNA, the CDR3 is TGTGCCAGCTCACCTAACCACAGGGAGGGTACTGAAGCTTTCTTT. Encoded protein: CASSPNHREGTEAFF. Full variable domain (remainder filled in from reference TRBV18 and TRBJ1-1): NAGVMQNPRHLVRRRGQEARLRCSPMKGHSHVYWYRQLPEEGLKFMVYLQKENIIDESGMPKERFSAEFPKEGPSILRIQQVVRGDSAAYFCASSPNHREGTEAFFGQGTRLTVV.

The chain has TRBV5-1 and TRBJ2-1; 10 bases match TRBD2. The CDR3 is made up of 14 amino acids. Germline loops: CDR1 SGHRS, CDR2 YFSETQ. V lost 1 base and J lost 7; bases outside the gene matches: 2. The CDR3 region is CASSLLAGENEQFF. The CDR3 DNA sequence: TGCGCCAGCAGCTTGCTAGCGGGAGAGAATGAGCAGTTCTTC.

This chain connects TRBV7-8 to TRBJ1-1, with D tentatively TRBD1 (5 bases). This CDR3 comprises 14 residues. The V end was cut by 1 base, the J end by 5 bases, with 11 bases between. Germline-derived CDR1 and CDR2 are SGHVS and FQNEAQ. The CDR3: CASSLVRGRTEAFF. In DNA, the CDR3 is TGTGCCAGCAGCTTAGTACGGGGGAGGACTGAAGCTTTCTTT.

This chain connects TRBV28 to TRBJ1-5, with no clear D. CDR1 and CDR2 (germline): MDHEN, SYDVKM. This CDR3 contains 11 residues. V shed 3 bases and J shed 5 bases, with 2 bases lying between them. CDR3 amino acids: CASSFHQPQHF. The CDR3 DNA sequence: TGTGCCAGCAGTTTTCATCAGCCCCAGCATTTT.

The chain links TRBV9 to TRBJ2-3; 9 bases agree with TRBD1. Germline V gene lookup returns CDR1 SGDLS and CDR2 YYNGEE. After removal of 8 bases from V and 6 bases from J, the junction contained 16 bases not matched to a gene. The CDR3 is 16 residues long. CDR3 sequence reads: CARRITGQGPMDTQYF. CDR3 nucleotide sequence: TGTGCCAGGAGAATTACGGGACAGGGTCCAATGGATACGCAGTATTTT.

The chain couples TRBV5-1 to TRBJ1-2; D possibly corresponds to TRBD1 (5 bases). Between the trimmed V and J ends, which lost 5 bases and 3 bases, there was a span of 14 bases. This CDR3 is built from 14 residues. Germline V gene data show CDR1 as SGHRS and CDR2 as YFSETQ. In DNA form, the CDR3 reads TGCGCCAGCAGTCATGACAGCGAATACTATGGCTACACCTTC. Protein sequence: CASSHDSEYYGYTF.

The chain combines TRBV5-5 with TRBJ1-6; D possibly corresponds to TRBD1 (6 bases). Germline CDR1 and CDR2: SGHKS and YYEKEE (reference sequence). The CDR3 contains 14 residues. V gave up 6 bases and J gave up 9 bases, with 16 bases separating them. CDR3 sequence reads: CASKIGGGSSPLHF. The DNA for the CDR3 is TGTGCCAGCAAGATAGGGGGGGGGAGTTCACCCCTCCACTTT.

The chain recombines TRBV7-9 with TRBJ2-1, with 8 bases fitting TRBD1. Germline CDR1 SEHNR, CDR2 FQNEAQ (reference sequence). The CDR3 runs to 15 residues. The J segment lost 8 bases and the V segment lost 3 bases, leaving 9 bases of the junction unmatched. The CDR3 DNA sequence: TGTGCCAGCAGCTTCGAACTAGCAGGGGGCCATGAGCAGTTCTTC. Encoded protein: CASSFELAGGHEQFF.

V is TRBV20-1 and J is TRBJ1-2; 10 nucleotides align to TRBD1. Germline CDR1 DFQATT, CDR2 SNEGSKA (reference sequence). J was trimmed by 7 bases and V by 3 bases; bases with no gene match: 11. The CDR3 runs 15 residues. In DNA, the CDR3 is TGCAGTGCTAGTTTCCGGGACAGGGGCTGGGGTGGCTACACCTTC. Its translation is CSASFRDRGWGGYTF.

This clone has a single count. The V call is TRBV9, the J call TRBJ2-1; D unclear. Germline V gene lookup returns CDR1 SGDLS and CDR2 YYNGEE. Trimming stripped 0 bases from V and 5 bases from J, with 9 bases between. The CDR3 totals 14 residues. The CDR3 protein is CASSVAPPNNEQFF. CDR3 sequence (DNA): TGTGCCAGCAGCGTAGCGCCCCCTAACAATGAGCAGTTCTTC.

The chain uses TRBV5-4 and TRBJ2-7, with D possibly matching TRBD2 (6 bases). Per germline, CDR1 SGHNT and CDR2 YYREEE (reference sequence). The CDR3 runs to 15 residues. The germline V and J ends were trimmed by 4 bases and 2 bases, with 16 bases remaining between them. The CDR3 DNA reads TGTGCCAGCAGCCCCGTTCCGGGGGAACCCTACGAGCAGTACTTC. Its translation: CASSPVPGEPYEQYF.

This sequence joins TRBV7-2 and TRBJ1-2, with TRBD1 as a possible D gene (5 bases). Trimming pared 1 base from V and 4 bases from J, leaving 10 bases between. The CDR3 totals 14 residues. The germline V gene encodes CDR1 SGHTA and CDR2 FQGNSA. CDR3 bases: TGTGCCAGCAGCTTAGGGCAGGGCGTCTATGGCTACACCTTC. Amino acid sequence: CASSLGQGVYGYTF.

The chain combines TRBV3-1 (or the pseudogene TRBV3-2) with TRBJ2-7, with D unresolved. Trimming took 0 bases from V and 0 from J, leaving 9 bases between them. CDR1 is LGHDT, CDR2 YNNKEL, per germline (reference sequence). The CDR3 contains 15 residues. The CDR3 DNA reads TGTGCCAGCAGCCAAGATTGGCCGGACTCCTACGAGCAGTACTTC. Its translation is CASSQDWPDSYEQYF.

This rearrangement joins TRBV29-1 to TRBJ1-1; no definite D call. V was pared by 4 bases and J by 4 bases, with 1 base between. Germline values: CDR1 SQVTM, CDR2 ANQGSEA. The CDR3 consists of 9 residues. CDR3 protein: CSVGTEAFF. CDR3 nucleotides: TGCAGCGTTGGCACTGAAGCTTTCTTT.

The V and J genes are TRBV28 and TRBJ2-7, with a weak D call TRBD2 (7 bases). Deletions cut 10 bases from V and 7 bases from J, with 23 bases between. Looked up from germline, CDR1 is MDHEN and CDR2 is SYDVKM. There are 14 residues in the CDR3. CDR3 sequence: CATARGGFTWEQYF. The CDR3 DNA reads as TGTGCCACCGCGAGGGGGGGATTCACTTGGGAGCAGTACTTC.

V usage is TRBV19 and J usage is TRBJ1-4, with 7 bases matching TRBD1. The germline CDR1 and CDR2 sequences are LNHDA and SQIVND (reference sequence). With V trimmed by 3 bases and J by 8 bases, 6 bases remained unmatched. The CDR3 length is 14 residues. The DNA of the CDR3 is TGTGCCAGTAGTATGACGGGGGGACAGGAAAAACTGTTTTTT. This translates into CASSMTGGQEKLFF. Variable domain in full (rest from reference TRBV19 and TRBJ1-4): DGGITQSPKYLFRKEGQNVTLSCEQNLNHDAMYWYRQDPGQGLRLIYYSQIVNDFQKGDIAEGYSVSREKKESFPLTVTSAQKNPTAFYLCASSMTGGQEKLFFGSGTQLSVL.